One TCR beta chain is described in this entry. What it binds is unknown. In the same sample, other DNA sequences code for this CDR3. For approximately eleven days, about 9.9 x 10^4 sorted CD4+ cells grew with T cell-depleted PBMCs and CEF. Naive and memory CD4+ T cells were cultured with CEF, then survey-sequenced. Libraries were prepared by immunoSEQ multiplex PCR; TCRdb keeps only in-frame clonotypes and omits some of them. The data hold some 45,000 clones, with 82% observed a single time. The record originates from a study of CD4 T cells in relation to SARS-CoV-2 and coronaviruses. Whole-study findings and limits: Pre-pandemic and post-infection samples never came from the same donor. According to naive versus memory sequencing, detected responses are memory recall, not newly primed.

Trimming removed 0 bases at V and 0 bases at J, with 4 bases between. The CDR3 contains 14 residues. The V gene's germline CDR1 is KGHSH and CDR2 LQKENI. The sequenced material came from naive CD4+ T cells from PBMCs, cultured in vitro. The subset was: naive CD4+ T cells isolated by negative enrichment. This TCR derives from an adult with COVID-19. This chain uses TRBV18 with TRBJ2-3, with no clear D. CDR3 sequence (DNA): TGTGCCAGCTCACCACCGTCAAGCACAGATACGCAGTATTTT. Translated: CASSPPSSTDTQYF.